The 17 T cell receptor beta chains given below trace back to one sample, sequenced in a study of monozygotic twins with cystic fibrosis. Repertoires were generated with immunoSEQ multiplex PCR, while TCRdb's copy carries only in-frame clones and drops some. The sample gives roughly 23,000 clones, about 87% of which show up once; around 1.2% is in the top ten. The sample taken for sequencing was blood. These receptors came from a woman aged 25 to 45 with cystic fibrosis.

This clone was counted a single time. The V gene is TRBV15, the J gene TRBJ2-5; D remains ambiguous. Trimming took 9 bases from V and 0 from J, leaving 8 bases between them. Germline assignment: CDR1 LNHNV and CDR2 YYDKDF (reference sequence). The CDR3 consists of 12 residues. DNA for the CDR3: TGTGCCACGGGGTCGTACCAAGAGACCCAGTACTTC. Encoded protein: CATGSYQETQYF.

The V call is TRBV7-2, the J call TRBJ2-3; perhaps TRBD2 as D (5 bases). The germline CDR1 and CDR2 sequences are SGHTA and FQGNSA. V was clipped by 4 bases and J by 1 base, with 12 bases between them. There are 15 residues in the CDR3. As DNA, the CDR3 is TGTGCCAGCAGCTGGGTAGCGTCCGGCACAGATACGCAGTATTTT. This sequence encodes CASSWVASGTDTQYF.

The CDR3 reads CASSVEAGPTGELFF. The CDR3 DNA is TGTGCCAGCAGTGTGGAGGCGGGGCCCACCGGGGAGCTGTTTTTT. The rearrangement joins TRBV6-1 to TRBJ2-2; D is possibly TRBD2 (6 bases). The V end was cut by 4 bases, the J end by 4 bases, with 13 bases between. This CDR3 spans 15 amino acids. Germline V gene lookup returns CDR1 MNHNS and CDR2 SASEGT.

V gene TRBV19 combines with J gene TRBJ2-7, with D possibly matching TRBD2 (6 bases). Germline values: CDR1 LNHDA, CDR2 SQIVND (reference sequence). Between the trimmed V and J ends, which lost 4 bases and 3 bases, there was a span of 13 bases. The CDR3 consists of 14 residues. In DNA form, the CDR3 reads TGTGCCAGTAGTAAGAATTGGAGGGACTACGAGCAGTACTTC. Its protein product is CASSKNWRDYEQYF.

The V gene is TRBV2, the J gene TRBJ1-6, with 10 bases aligning to TRBD1. Trimming took 4 bases from V and 3 from J; bases not matched to a gene: 6. Germline-derived CDR1 and CDR2 are SNHLY and FYNNEI. CDR3 length equals 17 residues. The CDR3, as DNA: TGTGCCAGCAGTGCCCAAAGGACAGGGGGCTATAATTCACCCCTCCACTTT. Translating gives CASSAQRTGGYNSPLHF.

The gene calls are TRBV5-1 and TRBJ1-4, with TRBD1 as a possible D gene (5 bases). The CDR3 has 17 amino acids. Germline V gives CDR1 SGHRS, CDR2 YFSETQ. Trimming pared 4 bases from V and 0 bases from J, leaving 16 bases between. CDR3: CASSPTSTGATNEKLFF. The CDR3, as DNA: TGCGCCAGCAGCCCTACCTCGACGGGGGCAACTAATGAAAAACTGTTTTTT.

The gene calls are TRBV19 and TRBJ2-2, with a possible D match to TRBD1 (6 bases). Trimming pared 3 bases from V and 2 bases from J, leaving 13 bases between. The CDR3 runs 16 residues. The germline CDR1 and CDR2 sequences are LNHDA and SQIVND (reference sequence). CDR3 amino acids: CASSMRARGNTGELFF. CDR3 bases: TGTGCCAGTAGTATGAGAGCCAGGGGAAACACCGGGGAGCTGTTTTTT. Combining the CDR3 with reference TRBV19 and TRBJ2-2 gives the whole variable domain DGGITQSPKYLFRKEGQNVTLSCEQNLNHDAMYWYRQDPGQGLRLIYYSQIVNDFQKGDIAEGYSVSREKKESFPLTVTSAQKNPTAFYLCASSMRARGNTGELFFGEGSRLTVL.

V usage is TRBV28 and J usage is TRBJ1-5; D is unresolved. CDR3 length: 12 residues. The V end lost 3 bases, the J end lost 6 bases, and 6 bases lay between the germline ends. Germline assignment: CDR1 MDHEN and CDR2 SYDVKM. The CDR3 loop is CASSFFSQPQHF. DNA of the CDR3: TGTGCCAGCAGTTTTTTTTCTCAGCCCCAGCATTTT.

The chain employs TRBV14 and TRBJ2-7, with D perhaps given as TRBD1 or TRBD2 (5 bases each). This CDR3 region has 15 residues. V lost 3 bases and J lost 4, with 16 bases in between. Germline CDR1 SGHDN, CDR2 FVKESK. CDR3 in DNA: TGTGCCAGCAGCCACGAACAACGAGGGGTGTACGAGCAGTACTTC. Translation: CASSHEQRGVYEQYF.

The J gene is TRBJ1-5, the V gene TRBV5-1; 8 nucleotides agree with TRBD1. The CDR3 covers 15 residues. After removal of 5 bases from V and 3 bases from J, the junction contained 7 bases not matched to a gene. CDR1 SGHRS and CDR2 YFSETQ come from the germline V gene. CDR3 region: CASRTKTGVNQPQHF. DNA of the CDR3: TGCGCCAGCAGAACAAAGACAGGGGTCAATCAGCCCCAGCATTTT.

The chain employs TRBV6-5 and TRBJ2-2, with 10 nucleotides matching TRBD1. Trimming at V came to 9 bases and at J to 5 bases, leaving 3 bases not matched to a gene. CDR3 length equals 13 residues. Looked up from germline, CDR1 is MNHEY and CDR2 is SVGAGI. CDR3: CARGTGDTGELFF. As DNA, the CDR3 is TGTGCCAGGGGGACAGGGGATACCGGGGAGCTGTTTTTT.

CDR3 DNA: TGTGCCAGCAGCCGCGTCAATGAGCAGTTCTTC. Amino acid sequence: CASSRVNEQFF. The chain carries TRBV28 and TRBJ2-1; D unresolved. CDR1 and CDR2 from the germline V gene are MDHEN and SYDVKM. This CDR3 has 11 residues. V lost 6 bases and J 6 bases, leaving 6 bases between the germline ends.

The chain carries TRBV23-1 and TRBJ2-7; 9 bases line up with TRBD2. TRBV23-1 qualifies as an ORF whose function is uncertain. Germline trimming cut 0 bases from V and 3 bases from J; bases unmatched to any gene: 15. This CDR3 is 19 amino acids long. The CDR3 protein is CASSQSGSGGPKPDYEQYF. CDR3 coding DNA: TGCGCCAGCAGTCAATCGGGGAGCGGGGGGCCGAAGCCCGACTACGAGCAGTACTTC.

This chain joins TRBV30 and TRBJ1-3; TRBD1 matches 7 bases. V shed 2 bases and J 2 bases; nucleotides not matched to a gene: 9. Germline V gene data show CDR1 as GTSNPN and CDR2 as SVGIG (reference sequence). This CDR3 has 16 amino acids. CDR3 nucleotides: TGTGCCTGGAGTACCCGGACAGGACAGACTGGAAACACCATATATTTT. This codes for CAWSTRTGQTGNTIYF.

The rearrangement links TRBV5-1 to TRBJ2-1; TRBD1 matches 12 bases. The germline gives CDR1 SGHRS, CDR2 YFSETQ. This CDR3 is built from 17 residues. J lost 7 bases, V lost 0 bases, and 8 bases had no gene match. CDR3 residues: CASSLAPGQGAKNEQFF. Here the CDR3 DNA reads TGCGCCAGCAGCTTGGCACCGGGACAGGGGGCGAAGAATGAGCAGTTCTTC.

The chain recombines TRBV5-4 with TRBJ2-7, with D perhaps matching TRBD1 (6 bases). V was clipped by 2 bases and J by 4 bases, with 7 bases between them. The CDR3 covers 12 residues. CDR1 SGHNT and CDR2 YYREEE come from the germline V gene (reference sequence). DNA of the CDR3: TGTGCCAGCAGCTTACAGGGTTACGAGCAGTACTTC. This gives the protein CASSLQGYEQYF.

This chain connects TRBV10-3 to TRBJ2-7; 7 bases align to TRBD1. The CDR3 extends over 15 amino acids. Germline values: CDR1 ENHRY, CDR2 SYGVKD. Unmatched junction bases numbered 6, after V lost 0 bases and J lost 4 bases. Here the CDR3 reads CAISESTGTRYEQYF. As DNA, the CDR3 is TGTGCCATCAGTGAGTCGACAGGGACAAGGTACGAGCAGTACTTC.